The rows below give T cell receptor beta chains drawn from one sample of a study of T cell responses to AZD1222 COVID-19 vaccine. TCRdb's table, derived via immunoSEQ multiplex PCR, lists solely in-frame clones and lacks some. This repertoire shows about 130,000 clones, roughly 85% found once; its top ten account for 6.5% to 8.5%. Sample: peripheral blood, taken 28 days after the second dose of the MenACWY control vaccine. The receptors were sampled from an adult who received the MenACWY meningococcal vaccine as a control. Both conserved end residues are part of each CDR3. Fields, in order: D gene, J gene, clone size, V gene, CDR3 protein, CDR3 DNA. The D gene is left open where the match is weak. Rows may omit the clone size; those that give it use once, few, many or a size class.

.	TRBJ1-1	.	TRBV6-5	CASSWAPTLGSEAFF	TGTGCCAGCTCCTGGGCCCCCACTCTAGGCTCTGAAGCTTTCTTT
.	TRBJ1-2	.	TRBV11-2	CASSPLGAAAGYTF	TGTGCCAGCAGCCCCTTAGGGGCTGCTGCTGGCTACACCTTC
TRBD2	TRBJ2-1	.	TRBV3-1/TRBV3-2	CASSQDLSGVKEQFF	TGTGCCAGCAGCCAAGATCTGAGCGGGGTAAAGGAGCAGTTCTTC
.	TRBJ2-1	.	TRBV4-1	CASSQAGSSYNEQFF	TGCGCCAGCAGCCAAGCGGGCAGCTCCTACAATGAGCAGTTCTTC
.	TRBJ1-3	.	TRBV6-5	CASREGNTIYF	TGTGCCAGCCGCGAGGGGAACACCATATATTTT
.	TRBJ2-2	.	TRBV25-1	CASSIIGANTGELFF	TGTGCCAGCAGTATTATAGGGGCGAACACCGGGGAGCTGTTTTTT
.	TRBJ2-3	.	TRBV4-3	CASSQDTGTDTQYF	TGCGCCAGCAGCCAAGATACGGGGACAGATACGCAGTATTTT
TRBD1	TRBJ1-2	.	TRBV5-1	CASSLTSGTGYNYGYTF	TGCGCCAGCAGCTTGACCTCCGGGACAGGGTATAACTATGGCTACACCTTC
.	TRBJ1-3	.	TRBV28	CASSEYQAHSGNTIYF	TGTGCCAGTTCAGAGTATCAGGCCCACTCTGGAAACACCATATATTTT
.	TRBJ1-5	.	TRBV19	CASSIEDGRNNQPQHF	TGTGCCAGTAGTATCGAGGACGGTCGGAATAATCAGCCCCAGCATTTT
.	TRBJ1-2	once	TRBV6-5	CASSYSGARGYTF	TGTGCCAGCAGTTACTCCGGGGCGCGGGGCTACACCTTC
TRBD2	TRBJ2-3	.	TRBV9	CASSVARGTTGDTQYF	TGTGCCAGCAGCGTAGCTCGAGGGACTACAGGAGATACGCAGTATTTT
TRBD1	TRBJ1-6	once	TRBV2	CASSLQGSGNSPLHF	TGTGCCAGCAGCTTACAGGGGAGCGGGAATTCACCCCTCCACTTT
.	TRBJ1-5	few	TRBV6-5	CASSLLRSNQPQHF	TGTGCCAGCAGTCTGCTCCGTAGCAATCAGCCCCAGCATTTT
.	TRBJ1-1	few	TRBV6-4	CASSRSPGGTEAFF	TGTGCCAGCAGTCGGAGCCCTGGGGGCACTGAAGCTTTCTTT
.	TRBJ2-1	.	TRBV9	CASSVVGGGQFF	TGTGCCAGCAGCGTAGTGGGAGGGGGGCAGTTCTTC
.	TRBJ1-2	few	TRBV20-1	CSASSSGTAYGYTF	TGCAGTGCTAGTAGCTCGGGAACAGCCTATGGCTACACCTTC
TRBD1	TRBJ2-1	.	TRBV18	CASSRDRGYEQFF	TGTGCCAGCTCCAGGGACAGGGGATATGAGCAGTTCTTC
TRBD1	TRBJ2-7	.	TRBV4-1	CASSQDTDRGPREQYF	TGCGCCAGCAGCCAAGATACGGACAGGGGTCCCCGCGAGCAGTACTTC
TRBD1	TRBJ2-7	few	TRBV18	CASSPLGRGNEQYF	TGTGCCAGCTCACCACTGGGCAGGGGGAACGAGCAGTACTTC
.	TRBJ1-1	.	TRBV6-5	CASSENTEAFF	TGTGCCAGCAGCGAGAACACTGAAGCTTTCTTT
.	TRBJ2-5	.	TRBV2	CASRLTTGETQYF	TGTGCCAGCCGTTTAACGACGGGGGAGACCCAGTACTTC
.	TRBJ2-1	.	TRBV4-1	CASSQDEAAYYNEQFF	TGCGCCAGCAGCCAAGATGAGGCAGCCTACTACAATGAGCAGTTCTTC
.	TRBJ1-2	.	TRBV7-2	CASSLEGSNYGYTF	TGTGCCAGCAGCTTAGAAGGTTCCAACTATGGCTACACCTTC
.	TRBJ2-4	.	TRBV19	CASSLGEAKNIQYF	TGTGCCAGTAGCTTGGGGGAGGCCAAAAACATTCAGTACTTC
TRBD1	TRBJ1-5	.	TRBV2	CASSEDSGGDQPQHF	TGTGCCAGCAGTGAAGATTCAGGGGGAGATCAGCCCCAGCATTTT
.	TRBJ1-6	.	TRBV28	CASTGRGRDNSPLHF	TGTGCCAGCACCGGTCGGGGCCGGGATAATTCACCCCTCCACTTT
TRBD1	TRBJ1-2	.	TRBV27	CASSLMVGPGQGTGYTF	TGTGCCAGCAGTTTAATGGTAGGCCCGGGACAGGGAACTGGCTACACCTTC
TRBD2	TRBJ2-7	.	TRBV4-1	CASSPTSGRSYEQYF	TGCGCCAGCAGCCCGACTAGCGGGAGATCATACGAGCAGTACTTC
TRBD1	TRBJ1-2	.	TRBV6-2/TRBV6-3	CASSMTGANYGYTF	TGTGCCAGCAGTATGACAGGGGCGAACTATGGCTACACCTTC
.	TRBJ1-1	.	TRBV2	CAGSAGTKEAFF	TGTGCCGGGTCAGCAGGGACAAAAGAAGCTTTCTTT
TRBD1	TRBJ2-3	.	TRBV24-1	CATSVPPGQAAPDTQYF	TGTGCCACCAGTGTTCCTCCGGGACAGGCGGCACCAGATACGCAGTATTTT
.	TRBJ2-2	.	TRBV30	CAWSRSTGELFF	TGTGCCTGGTCGCGTTCCACCGGGGAGCTGTTTTTT
TRBD2	TRBJ2-7	.	TRBV4-2	CASSQDNPTSGTSYEQYF	TGTGCCAGCAGCCAAGATAACCCGACTAGCGGGACCTCCTACGAGCAGTACTTC
.	TRBJ1-5	.	TRBV6-5	CASRSDIINQPQHF	TGTGCCAGCAGATCGGACATCATCAATCAGCCCCAGCATTTT
.	TRBJ2-1	.	TRBV5-5	CASSLADQVGQFF	TGTGCCAGCAGCCTCGCCGATCAGGTGGGGCAGTTCTTC
.	TRBJ2-5	.	TRBV10-2	CATSSQGETQYF	TGCGCCACCTCCTCCCAGGGAGAGACCCAGTACTTC
TRBD1	TRBJ2-3	.	TRBV10-1	CASKGQTSTDTQYF	TGCGCCAGTAAGGGACAGACTAGCACAGATACGCAGTATTTT
.	TRBJ2-4	.	TRBV18	CAGSGQAAPGNIQYF	TGTGCCGGATCGGGGCAGGCTGCCCCGGGGAACATTCAGTACTTC
.	TRBJ2-1	.	TRBV13	CASSLGLYNEQFF	TGTGCCAGCAGCTTAGGTCTATACAATGAGCAGTTCTTC
TRBD2	TRBJ2-2	.	TRBV11-3	CASSLVAGGRTGELFF	TGTGCCAGCAGCTTAGTTGCGGGGGGCAGGACCGGGGAGCTGTTTTTT
TRBD1	TRBJ1-4	.	TRBV11-2	CASSDGQGRLFF	TGTGCCAGCAGCGACGGACAGGGAAGGCTGTTTTTT
TRBD1	TRBJ2-7	.	TRBV19	CASKEAGGVSYEQYF	TGTGCCAGTAAGGAGGCAGGGGGCGTATCCTACGAGCAGTACTTC
.	TRBJ1-1	.	TRBV11-3	CASSFRRGTEAFF	TGTGCCAGCAGCTTCCGGCGGGGCACTGAAGCTTTCTTT
.	TRBJ1-4	.	TRBV6-5	CASRYLQGTNEKLFF	TGTGCCAGCAGGTACCTACAGGGAACGAATGAAAAACTGTTTTTT
.	TRBJ1-2	.	TRBV6-5	CASLRTNTYGYTF	TGTGCCAGCTTAAGGACTAATACCTATGGCTACACCTTC
.	TRBJ1-3	.	TRBV5-5	CASTPRDMYSGNTIYF	TGTGCCAGCACTCCCCGTGACATGTACTCTGGAAACACCATATATTTT
.	TRBJ1-1	.	TRBV28	CASRKGEGYTEAFF	TGTGCCAGCAGAAAAGGGGAAGGGTACACTGAAGCTTTCTTT
.	TRBJ1-1	.	TRBV5-6	CASSLGPNTEAFF	TGTGCCAGCAGCTTGGGGCCGAACACTGAAGCTTTCTTT